This T cell receptor beta chain was recorded in a study of blood T cell repertoires in COVID-19 (TCRdb year 2020). Regarding the complete study: Samples covering the acute and convalescent phases of COVID-19 were provided by collaborators in the United States, Italy and Spain. The material from the prospective study consisted of cDNA or gDNA derived from T cells, B-cell-depleted T cells, or PBMCs. The dataset comprised deeply sampled blood TCRbeta repertoires from subjects exposed to, actively infected with, or recovered from COVID-19. A freely available public database, intended as a resource for researchers studying the immune response to SARS-CoV-2, is where the repertoires were released. Samples were obtained from the ongoing ImmuneRACE study (first 160 participants) and from over a thousand subjects provided by 6 global collaborators. A de-identified subject ID, COVID-19 status, age in years and sex were almost always included in the sample metadata. Where available, HLA class I and class II types were obtained from metadata supplied by the sample provider rather than from assay-based typing. The investigation overall reported the following: How much clinical and demographic metadata was included differed by source and by participant, and the metadata was provided uncurated.

As concerns this clone: The clone's antigen remains unknown. No qualities accompany the bases; no much larger clone lies one base away.

TCRbeta CDR3 regions were amplified from genomic DNA using the immunoSEQ Assay, a bias-controlled multiplex PCR. As for the original processing: Within the assay, amplification of reference gene primers was used to estimate how many nucleated cells each sample contained. To quantify the absolute abundance of each unique TCRbeta CDR3 rearrangement, sequence reads were collapsed and filtered. Productive Simpson clonality was computed per sample as the square root of Simpson's diversity index over productive rearrangements. TCRdb took over this immuneACCESS table, retaining in-frame rearrangements with V and J assigned. Such tables are incomplete; in checked studies, under half of the missing clones stem from an unresolved V gene, and the remainder is unexplained. The DNA was the basis for D and trimming; V, J and clone size are from that table. This sample lists roughly 190,000 clones; roughly 90% were detected once. Approximately 2% of the sample is held by the ten biggest clonotypes.

Participants in the prospective study were enrolled through a virtual design, were aged about 18 to 100 years, and lived in 24 United States geographic areas. In the prospective study, cohorts were assigned on the basis of participant-reported clinical history obtained from a screening survey and a study questionnaire. For ImmuneRACE Cohort 3, a participant was defined as recovered based on two consecutive negative NP/OP PCR tests, clearance by a healthcare professional, or resolution of symptoms. In the prospective study, whole blood, serum and a nasopharyngeal or oropharyngeal swab were collected from each participant by mobile phlebotomists. Participants in the prospective study had the option to provide additional blood draws and questionnaires over an approximately two-month period. Prospective study blood samples were shipped either frozen or at room temperature before DNA extraction. Sequenced sample: PBMCs or T cells enriched from blood (not recorded which). The TCR was taken from a woman aged 25 to 39 who had recovered from COVID-19.

The nucleotide sequence reads as follows: TGTGCCTGGAGTCCACGCAGGGCACAGCCCCAGCATTTT. It codes for CAWSPRRAQPQHF. The rearranged chain carries TRBV30 and TRBJ1-5; TRBD1 could be the D gene, as 5 bases match. The germline V gene (reference sequence) specifies GTSNPN as CDR1 and SVGIG as CDR2. Trimming takes 2 bases from V and 7 bases from J, and the germline ends sit 12 bases apart. From the cysteine through the phenylalanine, the CDR3 covers 13 amino acids. This entry keeps only the CDR3 DNA: 39 bases, framed from base 1. Here the CDR3 is joined to the reference TRBV30 and TRBJ1-5 genes, and the full variable domain is: SQTIHQWPATLVQPVGSPLSLECTVEGTSNPNLYWYRQAAGRGLQLLFYSVGIGQISSEVPQNLSASRPQDRQFILSSKKLLLSDSGFYLCAWSPRRAQPQHFGDGTRLSIL.